This TCR beta chain was captured by sequencing in a study of T cell responses to AZD1222 COVID-19 vaccine. Regarding this clone: As yet, its antigen is unknown.

Study-wide findings and caveats: Vaccine-associated CD4 TCRs spanned spike, dominant at 160-218 and 743-854. Within unmutated variant regions lay the reported targets of nearly half of spike-specific TCRs.

Data came from immunoSEQ multiplex PCR; TCRdb stores just in-frame clones and leaves some out. In the table there are 150,000 to 200,000 clones, 80% to 95% of which are singletons. Specimen: peripheral blood, collected on day 0 of AZD1222 vaccination. This sequence was found in an adult in good health.

The CDR3 DNA sequence: TGTGCCAGCCGTCGTCGCGGAAACAATGAGCAGTTCTTC. Translated, it gives CASRRRGNNEQFF. The chain uses TRBV5-8 and TRBJ2-1; D not resolved. Germline V gives CDR1 SGHTS, CDR2 YDEGEE. The V gene lost 7 bases and the J gene lost 5 bases, with 13 bases spanning the gap. The CDR3 is 13 amino acids.